Each of the 12 T cell receptor beta chains below was sequenced from the same sample in a study of blood T cells in healthy people across ages. Sample-barcoded 5' priming and a J-beta primer mix drove a second PCR of roughly 6 to 12 cycles. TCRdb independently ran MiXCR on the 5' RACE reads; one entry per CDR3 protein. The table records 1.5 million to 2 million distinct CDR3 sequences, over 25% of them present only once. The sample consisted of blood. The receptors were gathered from a woman aged 25 to 39 in good health.

The chain links TRBV20-1 to TRBJ2-1, with TRBD2 matching 10 bases. Germline lookup yields CDR1 DFQATT and CDR2 SNEGSKA (reference sequence). There are 14 residues in the CDR3. V shed 3 bases, J shed 7 bases, and the junction held 6 bases outside the gene matches. This CDR3 is CSASSLAGANEQFF. Here the CDR3 DNA reads TGCAGTGCTAGTAGTCTAGCGGGGGCGAATGAGCAGTTCTTC.

The chain uses TRBV28 and TRBJ2-1; 7 bases fit TRBD2. Germline V gene sequence: CDR1 MDHEN, CDR2 SYDVKM. Losses at the gene ends were 7 bases for V and 12 bases for J; bases not matched to a gene: 9. This CDR3 is built from 12 residues. The CDR3 DNA sequence: TGTGCCAGCACCCAGAGCCCGGGGGGGCAGTTCTTC. Translation: CASTQSPGGQFF.

This chain connects TRBV9 to TRBJ2-2; D remains ambiguous. CDR1 and CDR2 from the germline V gene are SGDLS and YYNGEE. The CDR3 covers 14 residues. Trimming left V 1 base short and J 0 bases short, with 4 bases between. The CDR3 is CASSVLSNTGELFF. CDR3 nucleotide sequence: TGTGCCAGCAGCGTATTATCGAACACCGGGGAGCTGTTTTTT.

This clonotype was counted a few times. The chain recombines TRBV20-1 with TRBJ1-4, with D unclear. CDR3 size: 16 residues. Germline V gene lookup returns CDR1 DFQATT and CDR2 SNEGSKA (reference sequence). Trimming removed 3 bases at V and 4 bases at J, with 18 bases between. Here the CDR3 DNA reads TGCAGTGCTAGGATGCCCCTCCCGACTCATAATGAAAAACTGTTTTTT. It codes for CSARMPLPTHNEKLFF.

The rearrangement joins TRBV12-3 or TRBV12-4 to TRBJ1-2, with D possibly TRBD1 on 5 matching bases. The CDR3 has 14 amino acids. Trimming stripped 5 bases from V and 4 bases from J, with 14 bases between. As DNA, the CDR3 is TGTGCCAGCAGTCCAGCACAGGATCTCTATGGCTACACCTTC. Translating it yields CASSPAQDLYGYTF.

This chain uses TRBV7-9 with TRBJ2-4, with D possibly TRBD1 on 6 matching bases. This CDR3 comprises 11 residues. V was pared by 8 bases and J by 8 bases, with 10 bases between. CDR1 is SEHNR, CDR2 FQNEAQ, per germline (reference sequence). This CDR3 is CASGDTDIQYF. The CDR3 DNA reads TGTGCCAGCGGGGACACGGACATTCAGTACTTC.

Comments on this clonotype: The CDR3 does not close with the conserved phenylalanine or tryptophan, likely indicating a read error. The chain uses TRBV3-1 and TRBJ2-1; TRBD2 might be the D (6 bases). The V end was cut by 5 bases, the J end by 1 base, with 9 bases between. CDR1 and CDR2 (germline): LGHDT, YNNKEL (reference sequence). The CDR3 is made up of 14 amino acids. As DNA, the CDR3 is TGTGCCAGCAGCGAACGGGGGTCCTACAATGAGCAGTTCTGC. This gives the protein CASSERGSYNEQFC.

In the case of this clonotype: One end of the junction does not line up with germline, which may come from a read error. The chain is built from TRBV30 and TRBJ2-5; 8 bases align to TRBD2. Germline CDR1 GTSNPN, CDR2 SVGIG (reference sequence). The CDR3 loop spans 14 amino acids. CDR3 DNA sequence: TGTGCCTGGATCTATCGCGGCCGGGAGGGGACCAAGTACTTC. Translating gives CAWIYRGREGTKYF.

Turning to this clonotype: At one end the junction does not follow the germline gene, possibly because of a read error. V usage is TRBV14 and J usage is TRBJ2-1; a weak D match, TRBD2 (7 bases). The CDR3 length is 16 residues. Germline assignment: CDR1 SGHDN and CDR2 FVKESK. CDR3 protein: CASSQVGGPGGNERFF. CDR3 sequence (DNA): TGTGCCAGCAGCCAAGTCGGGGGCCCGGGGGGCAATGAGCGGTTCTTC.

The chain uses TRBV9 and TRBJ2-1; D not resolved. The CDR3 is 14 residues long. The V and J ends lost 2 bases and 0 bases respectively, with 6 bases between them. The V gene's germline CDR1 is SGDLS and CDR2 YYNGEE. The CDR3 DNA reads as TGTGCCAGCAGCGTCGTGGACTCCTACAATGAGCAGTTCTTC. It encodes CASSVVDSYNEQFF.

As concerns this clonotype: A read error may account for a junction end that differs from germline. This chain uses TRBV24-1 with TRBJ2-5; 11 bases agree with TRBD2. CDR3 length equals 16 residues. Germline loops: CDR1 KGHDR, CDR2 SFDVKD. As DNA, the CDR3 is TGTACCACCAGTGATTCCGGGACTAGCGGATCAGAGACCCAGTACTTC. Translating it yields CTTSDSGTSGSETQYF.

This clonotype has a handful of counts. The chain employs TRBV5-1 and TRBJ2-5, with 10 bases that match TRBD1. V dropped 3 bases and J dropped 4; count of bases not matched to a gene: 9. CDR3 length: 16 residues. Per germline, CDR1 SGHRS and CDR2 YFSETQ. CDR3 protein: CASSSRQGALGETQYF. CDR3 nucleotide sequence: TGCGCCAGCAGCTCACGACAGGGGGCGTTGGGAGAGACCCAGTACTTC. The full variable domain, in which reference TRBV5-1 and TRBJ2-5 provide the parts outside the CDR3, is KAGVTQTPRYLIKTRGQQVTLSCSPISGHRSVSWYQQTPGQGLQFLFEYFSETQRNKGNFPGRFSGRQFSNSRSEMNVSTLELGDSALYLCASSSRQGALGETQYFGPGTRLLVL.